The T cell receptor (beta chain) described here comes from a study of early T cells in non-severe SARS-CoV-2 infection. Study details: The authors sequenced bulk RNA from unsorted whole blood, leaving chains unpaired. Study-wide results and limits: A preference for anti-spike CD8 responses marked VDJdb matching, which missed private and CD4 specificities.

The germline CDR1 and CDR2 sequences are DFQATT and SNEGSKA (reference sequence). This CDR3 spans 11 amino acids. The V and J ends lost 0 bases and 3 bases respectively, with 2 bases between them. On this clonotype: Its antigen is undetermined.

Unique molecular identifiers were attached to individual cDNA molecules. TCRdb independently ran MiXCR on the 5' RACE reads; one entry per CDR3 protein. Among approximately 70,000 distinct CDR3 sequences, approximately 10% were seen once, and the ten largest hold 5% to 8%. This sequence originates from an adult who was a healthcare worker with PCR-confirmed SARS-CoV-2 infection or an uninfected control (not recorded which). The rearrangement uses TRBV20-1 and TRBJ1-2, with D uncertain. The sequenced sample was whole blood. The CDR3 DNA is TGCAGTGCTAGAGATCACTATGGCTACACCTTC. Its protein is CSARDHYGYTF.